This paragraph covers one T cell receptor beta chain sequence. This record belongs to a study of blood T cell repertoires in COVID-19. About the research overall: There were acute and convalescent COVID-19 samples, and they came from the United States, Italy and Spain.

This CDR3 spans 13 amino acids. Germline lookup yields CDR1 MNHEY and CDR2 SVGAGI. Trimming at V came to 5 bases and at J to 7 bases, leaving 4 bases not matched to a gene. TCRdb's table, derived via immunoSEQ multiplex PCR, lists solely in-frame clones and lacks some. Seen here are 110,000 to 150,000 clones, more than 80% observed once, and the top ten hold 9.5% to 12%. The rearrangement uses TRBV6-5 and TRBJ1-2, with TRBD1 matching over 10 bases. The specimen sequenced was peripheral blood. This receptor was identified in a woman older than 75 with acute or convalescent COVID-19. The CDR3 bases are TGTGCCAGCAGTACGGGGACAGGGGTTGGCTACACCTTC. This sequence encodes CASSTGTGVGYTF.